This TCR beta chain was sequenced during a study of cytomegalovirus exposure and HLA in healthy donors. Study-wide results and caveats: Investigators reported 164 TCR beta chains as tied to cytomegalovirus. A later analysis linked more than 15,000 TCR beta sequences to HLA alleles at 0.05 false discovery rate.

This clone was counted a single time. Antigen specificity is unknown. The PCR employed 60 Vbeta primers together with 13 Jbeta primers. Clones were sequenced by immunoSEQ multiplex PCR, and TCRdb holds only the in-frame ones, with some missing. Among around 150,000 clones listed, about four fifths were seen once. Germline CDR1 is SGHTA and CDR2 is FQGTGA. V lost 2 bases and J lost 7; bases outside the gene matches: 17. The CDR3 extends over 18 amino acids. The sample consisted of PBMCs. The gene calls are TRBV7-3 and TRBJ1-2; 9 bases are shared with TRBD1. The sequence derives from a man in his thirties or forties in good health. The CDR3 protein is CASSLYGTGGARLSGYTF. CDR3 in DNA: TGTGCCAGCAGCTTATATGGCACAGGGGGCGCGAGGCTCTCTGGCTACACCTTC.